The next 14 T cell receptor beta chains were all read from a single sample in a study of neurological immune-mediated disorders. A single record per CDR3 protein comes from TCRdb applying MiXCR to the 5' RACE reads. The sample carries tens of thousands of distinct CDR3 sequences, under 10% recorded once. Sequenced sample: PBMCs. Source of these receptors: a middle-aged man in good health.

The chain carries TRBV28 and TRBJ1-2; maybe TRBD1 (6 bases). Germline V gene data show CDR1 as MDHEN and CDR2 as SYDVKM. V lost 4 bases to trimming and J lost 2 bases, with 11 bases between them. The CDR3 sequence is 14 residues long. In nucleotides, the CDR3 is TGTGCCAGCAGTTCCTCCGACAGGAACTATGGCTACACCTTC. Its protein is CASSSSDRNYGYTF.

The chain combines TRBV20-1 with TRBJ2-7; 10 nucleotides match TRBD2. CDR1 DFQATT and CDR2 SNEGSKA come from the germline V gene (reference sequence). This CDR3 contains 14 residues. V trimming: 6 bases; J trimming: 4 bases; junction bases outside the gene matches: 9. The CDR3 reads CSARQRGGRYEQYF. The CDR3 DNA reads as TGCAGTGCCCGCCAGCGGGGGGGCAGGTACGAGCAGTACTTC.

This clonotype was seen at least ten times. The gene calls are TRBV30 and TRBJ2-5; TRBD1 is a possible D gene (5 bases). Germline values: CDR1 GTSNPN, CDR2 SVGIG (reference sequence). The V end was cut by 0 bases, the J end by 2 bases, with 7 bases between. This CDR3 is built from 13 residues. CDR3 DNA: TGTGCCTGGAGTGTGACAGTTCAAGAGACCCAGTACTTC. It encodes CAWSVTVQETQYF.

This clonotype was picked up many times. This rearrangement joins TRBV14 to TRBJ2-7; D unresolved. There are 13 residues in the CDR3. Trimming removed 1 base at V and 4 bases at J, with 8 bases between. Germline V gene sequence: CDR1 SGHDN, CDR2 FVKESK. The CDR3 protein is CASSQVVGYEQYF. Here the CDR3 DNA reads TGTGCCAGCAGCCAAGTTGTCGGTTACGAGCAGTACTTC.

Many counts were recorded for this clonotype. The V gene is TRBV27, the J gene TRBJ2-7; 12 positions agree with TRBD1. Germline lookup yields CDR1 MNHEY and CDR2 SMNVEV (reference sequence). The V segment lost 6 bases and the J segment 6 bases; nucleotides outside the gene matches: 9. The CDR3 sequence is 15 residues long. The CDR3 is CASRIPGQGASEQYF. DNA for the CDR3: TGTGCCAGCAGAATACCGGGACAGGGGGCTAGCGAGCAGTACTTC.

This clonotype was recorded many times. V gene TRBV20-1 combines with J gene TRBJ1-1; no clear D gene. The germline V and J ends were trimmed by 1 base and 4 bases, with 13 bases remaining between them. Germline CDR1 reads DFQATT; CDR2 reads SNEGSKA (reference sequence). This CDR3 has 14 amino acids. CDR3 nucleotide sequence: TGCAGTGCTAGAGTAGGCGGACCGGCCACTGAAGCTTTCTTT. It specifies CSARVGGPATEAFF.

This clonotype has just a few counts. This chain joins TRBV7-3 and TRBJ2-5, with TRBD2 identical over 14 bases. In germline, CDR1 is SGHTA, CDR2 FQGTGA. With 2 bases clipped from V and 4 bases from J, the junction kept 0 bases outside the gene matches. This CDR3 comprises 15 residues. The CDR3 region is CASSLGTSGRETQYF. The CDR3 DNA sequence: TGTGCCAGCAGCTTAGGGACTAGCGGGAGAGAGACCCAGTACTTC. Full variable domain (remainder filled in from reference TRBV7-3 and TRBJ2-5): GAGVSQTPSNKVTEKGKYVELRCDPISGHTALYWYRQSLGQGPEFLIYFQGTGAADDSGLPNDRFFAVRPEGSVSTLKIQRTERGDSAVYLCASSLGTSGRETQYFGPGTRLLVL.

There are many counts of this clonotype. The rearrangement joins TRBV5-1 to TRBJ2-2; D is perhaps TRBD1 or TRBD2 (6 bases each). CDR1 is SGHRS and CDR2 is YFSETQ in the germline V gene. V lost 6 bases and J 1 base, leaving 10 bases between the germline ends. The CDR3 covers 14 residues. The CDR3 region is CASKGGLNTGELFF. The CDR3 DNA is TGCGCCAGCAAAGGGGGGTTGAACACCGGGGAGCTGTTTTTT.

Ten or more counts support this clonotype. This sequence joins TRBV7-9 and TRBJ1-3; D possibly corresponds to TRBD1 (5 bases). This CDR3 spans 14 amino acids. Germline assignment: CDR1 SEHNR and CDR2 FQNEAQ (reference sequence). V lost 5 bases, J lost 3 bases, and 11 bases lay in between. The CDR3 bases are TGTGCCAGCAGCCCCTCAGGGCGTGGAAACACCATATATTTT. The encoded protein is CASSPSGRGNTIYF.

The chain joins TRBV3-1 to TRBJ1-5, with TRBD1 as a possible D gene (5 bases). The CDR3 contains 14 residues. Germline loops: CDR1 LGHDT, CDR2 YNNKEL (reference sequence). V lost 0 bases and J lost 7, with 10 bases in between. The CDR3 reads CASSQDDGGQPQHF. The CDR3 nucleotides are TGTGCCAGCAGCCAAGATGACGGGGGGCAGCCCCAGCATTTT.

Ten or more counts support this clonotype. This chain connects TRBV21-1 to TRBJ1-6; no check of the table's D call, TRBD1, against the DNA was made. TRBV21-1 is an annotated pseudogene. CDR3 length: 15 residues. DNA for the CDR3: TGTGCCAGCAGCAAAGTATCGAGGGGACACTCACCCCTCCACTTT. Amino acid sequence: CASSKVSRGHSPLHF.

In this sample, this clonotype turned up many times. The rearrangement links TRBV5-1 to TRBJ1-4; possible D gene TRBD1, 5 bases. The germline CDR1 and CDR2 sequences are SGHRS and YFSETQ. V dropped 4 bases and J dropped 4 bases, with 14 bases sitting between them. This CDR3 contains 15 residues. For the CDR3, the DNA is TGCGCCAGCAGCCAGTCGGGGACCAGTAATGAAAAACTGTTTTTT. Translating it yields CASSQSGTSNEKLFF.

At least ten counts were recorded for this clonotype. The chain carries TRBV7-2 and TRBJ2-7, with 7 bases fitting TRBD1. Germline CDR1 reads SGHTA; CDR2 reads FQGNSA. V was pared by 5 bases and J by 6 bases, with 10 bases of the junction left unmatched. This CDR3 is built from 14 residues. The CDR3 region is CASSPRTGLTEQYF. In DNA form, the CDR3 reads TGTGCCAGCAGCCCACGGACAGGACTCACCGAGCAGTACTTC.

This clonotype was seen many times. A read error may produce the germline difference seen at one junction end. The CDR3 here is CSIDRANTGELFF. For the CDR3, the DNA is TGCAGCATTGACAGGGCCAACACCGGGGAGCTGTTTTTT. This sequence joins TRBV29-1 and TRBJ2-2; TRBD1 aligns across 7 bases. The CDR3 contains 13 residues. Germline V gene data show CDR1 as SQVTM and CDR2 as ANQGSEA.